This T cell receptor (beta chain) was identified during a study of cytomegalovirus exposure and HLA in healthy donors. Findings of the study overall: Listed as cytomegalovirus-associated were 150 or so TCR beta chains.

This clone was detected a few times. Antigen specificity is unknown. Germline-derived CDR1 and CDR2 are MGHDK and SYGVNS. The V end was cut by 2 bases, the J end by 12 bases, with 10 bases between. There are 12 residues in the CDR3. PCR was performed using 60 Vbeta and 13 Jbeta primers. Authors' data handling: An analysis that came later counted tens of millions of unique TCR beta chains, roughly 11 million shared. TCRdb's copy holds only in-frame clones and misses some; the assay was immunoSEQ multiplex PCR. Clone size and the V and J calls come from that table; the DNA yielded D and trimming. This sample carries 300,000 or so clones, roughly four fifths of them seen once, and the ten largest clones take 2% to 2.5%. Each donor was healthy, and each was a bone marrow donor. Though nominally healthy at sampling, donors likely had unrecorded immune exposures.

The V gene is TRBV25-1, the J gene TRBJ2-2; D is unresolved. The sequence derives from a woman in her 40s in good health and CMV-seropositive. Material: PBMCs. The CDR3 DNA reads TGTGCCAGCAGTGAAGGGCCTCCTCAGCTGTTTTTT. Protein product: CASSEGPPQLFF.